The 17 T cell receptor beta chains given below trace back to one sample, sequenced in a study of blood T cells in healthy people across ages. Together with a sample-barcoded 5' primer, a J-beta primer mix was included in a second PCR lasting about 6 to 11 cycles. TCRdb re-derived calls from the 5' RACE reads in MiXCR, one entry per CDR3 protein. Here the sample spans fewer than 900,000 distinct CDR3 sequences, under 40% being singletons. The sample was blood. The receptors originated from a man between 18 and 29 years old in good health.

In this sample, this clonotype turned up a few times. The rearrangement links TRBV4-3 to TRBJ1-6; no clear D gene. V lost 0 bases to trimming and J lost 9 bases, with 21 bases between them. Germline CDR1 and CDR2: LGHNA and YSLEER. CDR3 length equals 18 residues. The CDR3 DNA reads as TGCGCCAGCAGCCAAGAAATATGGGGTACGCGTTTCGGTTCACCCCTCCACTTT. Encoded protein: CASSQEIWGTRFGSPLHF.

V gene TRBV6-2 or TRBV6-3 combines with J gene TRBJ2-4; possibly TRBD1 or TRBD2 for D (5 bases each). The closer fit of TRBJ2-7 to the DNA end suggests the J call may be wrong. Germline CDR1 is MNHEY and CDR2 is SVGEGT. CDR3 length equals 11 residues. As DNA, the CDR3 is TGTGCCAGCAAGGGGCGGGTCGAGCAGTACTTC. As protein: CASKGRVEQYF.

This chain connects TRBV10-3 to TRBJ2-7; D unresolved. The J call is doubtful: the DNA matches TRBJ2-5 better. Germline V gives CDR1 ENHRY, CDR2 SYGVKD. This CDR3 is built from 13 residues. CDR3 in amino acids: CAISEGQKETQYF. CDR3 nucleotides: TGTGCCATCAGTGAGGGTCAGAAAGAGACCCAGTACTTC.

As for this clonotype: Since no conserved phenylalanine or tryptophan closes the CDR3, a read error is the likely cause. The rearrangement links TRBV11-2 to TRBJ2-2; no clear D. Germline CDR1 and CDR2: SGHAT and FQNNGV. V shed 4 bases and J shed 5 bases, with 5 bases lying between them. This CDR3 is built from 12 residues. For the CDR3, the DNA is TGTGCCAGCAGCTCCATAACCGGGGAGCTGTTTTCT. Translated: CASSSITGELFS.

This clonotype was found a few times. A read error may account for a junction end that differs from germline. This chain joins TRBV10-3 and TRBJ2-3, with TRBD2 matching 7 bases. Germline V gives CDR1 ENHRY, CDR2 SYGVKD. The length of the CDR3 is 15 residues. CDR3 sequence reads: CAISEILAGVDTQYF. CDR3 in DNA: TGTGCTATCAGTGAGATTTTGGCGGGGGTAGATACGCAGTATTTT.

This clonotype was counted a few times. The chain couples TRBV20-1 to TRBJ1-1; 7 nucleotides match TRBD1. Germline V CDR1 and CDR2: DFQATT, SNEGSKA (reference sequence). The CDR3 runs to 16 residues. Trimming at V came to 6 bases and at J to 0 bases, leaving 13 bases not matched to a gene. The CDR3 nucleotides are TGCAGTGCCAAGAGGACAGGTCTAGGCATGAACACTGAAGCTTTCTTT. It codes for CSAKRTGLGMNTEAFF.

A note on this clonotype: A clone one base away is much larger, so this may be a read error. The chain carries TRBV29-1 and TRBJ2-1; 7 bases are a match to TRBD1. This CDR3 comprises 13 residues. The germline gives CDR1 SQVTM, CDR2 ANQGSEA. Trimming at V came to 7 bases and at J to 10 bases, leaving 13 bases not matched to a gene. Here the CDR3 DNA reads TGCAGCGCAAGGACAGGCCTGACCTACGAGCAGTTCTTC. Its protein is CSARTGLTYEQFF.

This clonotype was seen a handful of times. V usage is TRBV15 and J usage is TRBJ1-1, with D possibly being TRBD1 (6 bases). This CDR3 region has 11 residues. Germline V gene sequence: CDR1 LNHNV, CDR2 YYDKDF (reference sequence). V gave up 4 bases and J gave up 11 bases, with 11 bases separating them. The CDR3 spells CATSKGTTAFF. The CDR3 DNA is TGTGCCACCAGCAAAGGGACAACGGCTTTCTTT.

This clonotype was seen only a few times. The rearrangement uses TRBV12-3 or TRBV12-4 and TRBJ1-1, with no clear D. Trimming took 5 bases from V and 7 from J, leaving 11 bases between them. The CDR3 consists of 12 residues. The CDR3 bases are TGTGCCAGCAGTCGTACGGGCCTTGAAGCTTTCTTT. Its translation is CASSRTGLEAFF.

This clonotype was counted only a few times. V is TRBV20-1 and J is TRBJ1-2; D is ambiguous. The V gene's germline CDR1 is DFQATT and CDR2 SNEGSKA (reference sequence). CDR3 length equals 12 residues. For the CDR3, the DNA is TGCAGCGTCCCCCGGGATGGGTATGGCTACACCTTC. Residues: CSVPRDGYGYTF.

The CDR3 loop reads CASSLAGSALAKNIQYF. CDR3 bases: TGTGCCAGCAGCTTAGCTGGCAGTGCCCTAGCCAAAAACATTCAGTACTTC. The chain combines TRBV7-2 with TRBJ2-4; D is unclear. V was trimmed by 0 bases and J by 0 bases, leaving 12 bases between them. The CDR3 loop spans 17 amino acids. Germline V gene lookup returns CDR1 SGHTA and CDR2 FQGNSA. Using reference TRBV7-2 and TRBJ2-4 for the parts outside the CDR3, the full variable domain is GAGVSQSPSNKVTEKGKDVELRCDPISGHTALYWYRQSLGQGLEFLIYFQGNSAPDKSGLPSDRFSAERTGGSVSTLTIQRTQQEDSAVYLCASSLAGSALAKNIQYFGAGTRLSVL.

There are a few counts of this clonotype. CDR3 protein: CASSLAPGTSDEQFF. As DNA, the CDR3 is TGCGCCAGCAGCTTGGCCCCGGGGACTAGCGATGAGCAGTTCTTC. The chain recombines TRBV5-1 with TRBJ2-1; 10 nucleotides agree with TRBD2. The CDR3 is made up of 15 amino acids. Germline-derived CDR1 and CDR2 are SGHRS and YFSETQ. With 0 bases clipped from V and 8 bases from J, the junction kept 5 bases outside the gene matches.

J is TRBJ2-3 and V is TRBV12-3 or TRBV12-4; maybe TRBD1 (6 bases). The CDR3 consists of 12 residues. V was pared by 7 bases and J by 5 bases, with 10 bases between. The CDR3 DNA reads TGTGCCAGCAACTCGGACAGAGATACGCAGTATTTT. It translates to CASNSDRDTQYF.

About this clonotype: This could be a read error, since a much larger clone is one nucleotide away. The chain is built from TRBV20-1 and TRBJ1-2, with no clear D. The ends were cut back, 0 bases at V and 6 bases at J, with 20 bases in the middle. The germline V gene has CDR1 DFQATT and CDR2 SNEGSKA (reference sequence). This CDR3 contains 16 residues. Written as DNA, the CDR3 is TGCAGTGCTAGAGATCGAGGCAGGTCCCCCGCCGATGGCTACACCTTC. It translates to CSARDRGRSPADGYTF.

The J gene is TRBJ1-4, the V gene TRBV20-1, with 7 bases matching TRBD1. Germline CDR1 DFQATT, CDR2 SNEGSKA (reference sequence). The CDR3 runs to 16 residues. V was pared by 3 bases and J by 4 bases, with 11 bases of the junction left unmatched. This chain's CDR3 is CSASGQGELGNEKLFF. The DNA for the CDR3 is TGCAGTGCTAGTGGGCAGGGGGAGCTTGGTAATGAAAAACTGTTTTTT.

Turning to this clonotype: A read error may explain this, as a much larger clone is one base away. V is TRBV20-1 and J is TRBJ2-4; D not certain. Per the germline V gene, CDR1 is DFQATT and CDR2 is SNEGSKA (reference sequence). The CDR3 consists of 16 residues. The ends were cut back, 0 bases at V and 3 bases at J, with 15 bases in the middle. The DNA of the CDR3 is TGCAGTGCTAGAGATTTGATCGCCAAGCACAAAAACATTCAGTACTTC. It specifies CSARDLIAKHKNIQYF.

This clonotype was picked up many times. The V and J genes are TRBV12-3 or TRBV12-4 and TRBJ2-1; possibly TRBD2 for D (7 bases). The CDR3 sequence is 15 residues long. V lost 3 bases and J 7 bases, leaving 16 bases between the germline ends. The chain's CDR3 is CASSLGGPFKNEQFF. CDR3 DNA sequence: TGTGCCAGCAGTTTGGGGGGGCCATTTAAGAATGAGCAGTTCTTC.